The 18 T cell receptor beta chains given below trace back to one sample, sequenced in a study of blood T cell repertoires in COVID-19. Profiling relied on immunoSEQ multiplex PCR, and the TCRdb table lists in-frame clones only, not all of them. The data show 75,000 to 90,000 clones, with 75% to 85% seen just once and 4% to 6% held by the top ten. Sequenced input: peripheral blood. The source is a woman between 70 and 85 years old with acute or convalescent COVID-19.

This chain uses TRBV19 with TRBJ1-2; TRBD1 matches at 7 bases. The J segment lost 1 base and the V segment lost 3 bases, leaving 17 bases of the junction unmatched. The germline V gene encodes CDR1 LNHDA and CDR2 SQIVND (reference sequence). The CDR3 spans 19 residues. This CDR3 reads CASSMGFTRGQHHNYGYTF. In DNA form, the CDR3 reads TGTGCCAGTAGTATGGGCTTTACAAGGGGGCAACACCATAACTATGGCTACACCTTC.

The gene calls are TRBV6-2 or TRBV6-3 and TRBJ2-5, with 7 bases fitting TRBD1. V trimming: 6 bases; J trimming: 1 base; junction bases outside the gene matches: 5. Germline V gene data show CDR1 as MNHEY and CDR2 as SVGEGT. The CDR3 covers 14 residues. CDR3 amino acids: CASSLTGSQETQYF. CDR3 bases: TGTGCCAGCAGCCTGACAGGGAGCCAAGAGACCCAGTACTTC.

The rearrangement joins TRBV11-2 to TRBJ1-5; D is ambiguous. The length of the CDR3 is 16 residues. Germline lookup yields CDR1 SGHAT and CDR2 FQNNGV. V lost 5 bases, J lost 4 bases, and 18 bases lay in between. CDR3 nucleotides: TGTGCCAGCAGCCAACTAGGGTCGGGAGGTAATCAGCCCCAGCATTTT. This translates into CASSQLGSGGNQPQHF. Full variable domain (remainder filled in from reference TRBV11-2 and TRBJ1-5): EAGVAQSPRYKIIEKRQSVAFWCNPISGHATLYWYQQILGQGPKLLIQFQNNGVVDDSQLPKDRFSAERLKGVDSTLKIQPAKLEDSAVYLCASSQLGSGGNQPQHFGDGTRLSIL.

The rearrangement uses TRBV11-3 and TRBJ2-6; D is perhaps TRBD2 (6 bases). From germline, CDR1 is SGHNT and CDR2 YENEEA. The length of the CDR3 is 15 residues. The germline V and J ends were trimmed by 5 bases and 1 base, with 9 bases remaining between them. In DNA form, the CDR3 reads TGTGCCAGCAGCCGTGGGGGGTCTGGGGCCAACGTCCTGACTTTC. Protein product: CASSRGGSGANVLTF.

The chain recombines TRBV7-8 with TRBJ2-3; TRBD2 aligns across 10 bases. Germline CDR1 and CDR2: SGHVS and FQNEAQ. This CDR3 spans 15 amino acids. Trimming at V came to 3 bases and at J to 2 bases, leaving 2 bases not matched to a gene. This CDR3 reads CASSFGLAATDTQYF. CDR3 nucleotide sequence: TGTGCCAGCAGCTTTGGACTAGCGGCCACAGATACGCAGTATTTT. Variable domain in full (rest from reference TRBV7-8 and TRBJ2-3): GAGVSQSPRYKVAKRGQDVALRCDPISGHVSLFWYQQALGQGPEFLTYFQNEAQLDKSGLPSDRFFAERPEGSVSTLKIQRTQQEDSAVYLCASSFGLAATDTQYFGPGTRLTVL.

J is TRBJ1-6 and V is TRBV7-2; the D is unclear. Per germline, CDR1 SGHTA and CDR2 FQGNSA. This CDR3 spans 15 amino acids. Trimming left V 5 bases short and J 7 bases short, with 15 bases between. DNA of the CDR3: TGTGCCAGCAGCCCGAGGCTAGATCAAAATTCACCCCTCCACTTT. Translation gives CASSPRLDQNSPLHF.

The rearrangement joins TRBV7-8 to TRBJ1-1; D not resolved. CDR3 length: 13 residues. V lost 3 bases and J lost 0, with 5 bases in between. Per germline, CDR1 SGHVS and CDR2 FQNEAQ. The CDR3 here is CASSFSLNTEAFF. The CDR3 nucleotides read TGTGCCAGCAGCTTCTCCTTGAACACTGAAGCTTTCTTT. The full variable domain, completed using reference TRBV7-8 and TRBJ1-1, is GAGVSQSPRYKVAKRGQDVALRCDPISGHVSLFWYQQALGQGPEFLTYFQNEAQLDKSGLPSDRFFAERPEGSVSTLKIQRTQQEDSAVYLCASSFSLNTEAFFGQGTRLTVV.

This chain joins TRBV10-3 and TRBJ2-5, with D maybe TRBD2 (5 bases). CDR3 length equals 16 residues. The germline V gene encodes CDR1 ENHRY and CDR2 SYGVKD. The ends were cut back, 4 bases at V and 0 bases at J, with 15 bases in the middle. The CDR3 loop reads CAISAGLGRYQETQYF. In nucleotides, the CDR3 is TGTGCCATCAGTGCGGGATTAGGCAGATACCAAGAGACCCAGTACTTC.

This clone has a single count. This chain links TRBV11-2 with TRBJ1-6, with D uncertain. Trimming took 5 bases from V and 7 from J, leaving 3 bases between them. The CDR3 contains 11 residues. Germline loops: CDR1 SGHAT, CDR2 FQNNGV. The CDR3 sequence: CASSRNSPLHF. The CDR3 DNA is TGTGCCAGCAGCCGGAATTCACCCCTCCACTTT.

The chain is built from TRBV6-5 and TRBJ1-2; 7 bases agree with TRBD1. The V and J ends lost 3 bases and 7 bases, in that order; junction bases with no gene match: 5. CDR1 and CDR2 (germline): MNHEY, SVGAGI. This CDR3 contains 13 residues. In DNA, the CDR3 is TGTGCCAGCAGTTATCCAGGGGGGATTGGCTACACCTTC. Residues: CASSYPGGIGYTF.

The V call is TRBV7-8, the J call TRBJ2-7, with 10 bases matching TRBD1. Germline V gene sequence: CDR1 SGHVS, CDR2 FQNEAQ. Trimming at V came to 4 bases and at J to 2 bases, leaving 8 bases not matched to a gene. There are 16 residues in the CDR3. The CDR3 DNA reads as TGTGCCAGCAGCTCTCGACAGGGGGCGAGGGCCTACGAGCAGTACTTC. This gives the protein CASSSRQGARAYEQYF.

V usage is TRBV7-8 and J usage is TRBJ2-7; D unresolved. The CDR3 loop spans 12 amino acids. V was pared by 4 bases and J by 0 bases, with 4 bases between. Germline CDR1 is SGHVS and CDR2 is FQNEAQ. Written as DNA, the CDR3 is TGTGCCAGCAGCTCGAGCTCCTACGAGCAGTACTTC. Its protein product is CASSSSSYEQYF.

V is TRBV2 and J is TRBJ1-6; possible D gene TRBD1, 5 bases. V was clipped by 4 bases and J by 7 bases, with 14 bases between them. The germline gives CDR1 SNHLY, CDR2 FYNNEI. The CDR3 length is 15 residues. CDR3 amino acids: CASSGDPKGNSPLHF. In DNA form, the CDR3 reads TGTGCCAGCAGTGGCGACCCTAAGGGGAATTCACCCCTCCACTTT.

CDR3 sequence reads: CASVNHAGPNYGYTF. CDR3 DNA: TGTGCCAGCGTTAATCATGCAGGGCCGAACTATGGCTACACCTTC. The chain recombines TRBV3-1 (or the pseudogene TRBV3-2) with TRBJ1-2; tentative D call: TRBD1 (5 bases). Per germline, CDR1 LGHDT and CDR2 YNNKEL (reference sequence). Trimming shortened V by 8 bases and J by 2 bases, and 18 bases separated the two germline ends. The CDR3 has 15 residues.

A single count supports this clone. This chain links TRBV5-6 with TRBJ1-2, with a tentative D call TRBD1 (5 bases). Germline loops: CDR1 SGHDT, CDR2 YYEEEE. Trimming removed 4 bases from V and 4 bases from J, with 14 bases in between. CDR3 length: 14 amino acids. The DNA for the CDR3 is TGTGCCAGCAGCCTTACAGGTGCTCCCTATGGCTACACCTTC. This codes for CASSLTGAPYGYTF.

The V gene is TRBV14, the J gene TRBJ1-1; D is unclear. CDR1 SGHDN and CDR2 FVKESK come from the germline V gene. The V gene lost 1 base and the J gene lost 5 bases, with 14 bases spanning the gap. This CDR3 contains 15 residues. The CDR3 DNA sequence: TGTGCCAGCAGCCAAGGCCCGGGAAGAAGGACTGAAGCTTTCTTT. This codes for CASSQGPGRRTEAFF.

The V and J genes are TRBV6-2 or TRBV6-3 and TRBJ1-2, with no clear D. Trimming cost V 2 bases and J 4 bases, with 14 bases left between them. This CDR3 has 15 amino acids. The V gene's germline CDR1 is MNHEY and CDR2 SVGEGT. As DNA, the CDR3 is TGTGCCAGCAGTTACCATCGGGGATCGGTCTATGGCTACACCTTC. It is translated as CASSYHRGSVYGYTF.

V and J are TRBV2 and TRBJ1-2, with D hard to call. V was trimmed by 2 bases and J by 0 bases, leaving 10 bases between them. There are 15 residues in the CDR3. Germline CDR1 SNHLY, CDR2 FYNNEI. This CDR3 is CASSENPGSNYGYTF. CDR3 bases: TGTGCCAGCAGTGAAAACCCGGGTTCTAACTATGGCTACACCTTC.